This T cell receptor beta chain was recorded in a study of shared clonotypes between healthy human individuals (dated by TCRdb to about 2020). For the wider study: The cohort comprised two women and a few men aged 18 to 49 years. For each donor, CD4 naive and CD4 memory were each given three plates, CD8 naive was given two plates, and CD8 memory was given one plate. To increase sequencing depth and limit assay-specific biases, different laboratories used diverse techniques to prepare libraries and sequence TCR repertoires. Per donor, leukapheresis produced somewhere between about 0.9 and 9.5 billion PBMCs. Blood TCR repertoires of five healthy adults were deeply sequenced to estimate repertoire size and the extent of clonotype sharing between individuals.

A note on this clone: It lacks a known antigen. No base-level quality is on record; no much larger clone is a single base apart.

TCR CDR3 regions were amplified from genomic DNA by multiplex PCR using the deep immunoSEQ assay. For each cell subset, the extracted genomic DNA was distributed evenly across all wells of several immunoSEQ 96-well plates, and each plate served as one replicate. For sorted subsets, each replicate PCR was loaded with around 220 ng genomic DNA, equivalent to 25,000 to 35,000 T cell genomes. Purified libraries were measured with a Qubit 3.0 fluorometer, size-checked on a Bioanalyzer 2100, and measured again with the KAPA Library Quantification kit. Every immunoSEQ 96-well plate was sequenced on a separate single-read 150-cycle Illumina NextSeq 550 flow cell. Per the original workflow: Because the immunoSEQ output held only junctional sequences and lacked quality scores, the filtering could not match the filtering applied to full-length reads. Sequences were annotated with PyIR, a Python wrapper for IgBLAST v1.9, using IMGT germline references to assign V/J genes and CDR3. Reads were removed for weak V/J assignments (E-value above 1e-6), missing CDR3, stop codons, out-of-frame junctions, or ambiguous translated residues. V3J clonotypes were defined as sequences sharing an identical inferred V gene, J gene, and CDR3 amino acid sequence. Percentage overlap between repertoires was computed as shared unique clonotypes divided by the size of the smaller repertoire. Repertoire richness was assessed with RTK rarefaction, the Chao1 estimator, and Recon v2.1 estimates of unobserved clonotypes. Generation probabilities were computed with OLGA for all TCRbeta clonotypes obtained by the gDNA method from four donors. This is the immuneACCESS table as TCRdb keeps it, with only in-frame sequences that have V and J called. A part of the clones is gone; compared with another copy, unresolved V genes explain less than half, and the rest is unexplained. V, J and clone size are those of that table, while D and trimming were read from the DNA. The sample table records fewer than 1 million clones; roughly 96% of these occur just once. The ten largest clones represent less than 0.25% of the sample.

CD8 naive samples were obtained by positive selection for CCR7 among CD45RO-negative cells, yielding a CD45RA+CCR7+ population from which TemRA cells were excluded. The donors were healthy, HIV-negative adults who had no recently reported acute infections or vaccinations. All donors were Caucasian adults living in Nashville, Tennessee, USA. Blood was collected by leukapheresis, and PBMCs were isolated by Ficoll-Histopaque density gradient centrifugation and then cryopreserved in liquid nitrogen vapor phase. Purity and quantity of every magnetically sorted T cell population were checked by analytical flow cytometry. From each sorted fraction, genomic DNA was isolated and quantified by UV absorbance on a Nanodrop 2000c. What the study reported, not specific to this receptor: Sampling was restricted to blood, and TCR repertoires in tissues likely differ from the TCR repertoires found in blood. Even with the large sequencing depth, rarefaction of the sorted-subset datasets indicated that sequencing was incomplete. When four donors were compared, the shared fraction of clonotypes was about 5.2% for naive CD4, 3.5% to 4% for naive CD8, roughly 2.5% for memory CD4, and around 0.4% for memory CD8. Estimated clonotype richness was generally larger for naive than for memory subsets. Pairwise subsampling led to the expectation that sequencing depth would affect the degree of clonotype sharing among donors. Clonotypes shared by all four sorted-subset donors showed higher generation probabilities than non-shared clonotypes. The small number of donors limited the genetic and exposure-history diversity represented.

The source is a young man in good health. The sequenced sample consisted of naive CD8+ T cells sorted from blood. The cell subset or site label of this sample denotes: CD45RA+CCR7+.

The sequence in DNA is TGTGCCAGCAGCGCCGGGGGACTAGCGGGAGCTGATACGCAGTATTTT. Its translation reads: CASSAGGLAGADTQYF. This chain joins TRBV9 to TRBJ2-3, with 14 middle bases fitting TRBD2. The CDR3 contains 16 residues, cysteine and phenylalanine counted. The DNA shown is the 48-base CDR3, in frame from base 1. Unmatched junction bases come to 6, with V trimmed by 3 bases and J by 6 bases. Per the germline V gene, SGDLS is the CDR1 and YYNGEE is the CDR2.